Below, 2 T cell receptor beta chains from the same sample are listed, as sequenced in a study of CD8 T cells in Susac syndrome. With random hexamers, roughly 0.5 to 1 ug RNA was reverse transcribed. TCRdb redid the calling of the immunoSEQ multiplex PCR reads with MiXCR, one entry per CDR3 protein. In the table there are over 80,000 distinct CDR3 sequences, over 80% of which are singletons. Sequencing was carried out using CD8+ T cells from PBMCs. These receptors were taken from a human donor in good health.

The V gene is TRBV6-6, the J gene TRBJ1-1; 10 nucleotides align to TRBD1. In germline, CDR1 is MNHNY, CDR2 SVGAGI (reference sequence). V was clipped by 7 bases and J by 6 bases; unmatched bases: 5. The CDR3 is made up of 13 amino acids. The CDR3 is CASMSTGGPEAFF. The CDR3 DNA reads as TGTGCCAGCATGTCGACAGGGGGCCCTGAAGCTTTCTTT.

The V gene is TRBV4-1, the J gene TRBJ1-5; D possibly corresponds to TRBD1 (5 bases). CDR1 and CDR2 from the germline V gene are MGHRA and YSYEKL. CDR3 length equals 16 residues. V was pared by 3 bases and J by 4 bases, with 16 bases between. The CDR3 loop is CASSQTRGLWNQPQHF. CDR3 nucleotide sequence: TGCGCCAGCAGCCAGACAAGGGGTTTGTGGAATCAGCCCCAGCATTTT.